These 14 T cell receptor beta chains originate from one sample sequenced in a study of T and B cells in COVID-19 patients. TRB rearrangements were amplified by multiplex PCR with BIOMED2 TRB-A/B primers. A single record per CDR3 protein comes from TCRdb applying MiXCR to the multiplex PCR reads. The repertoire consists of some 8,700 distinct CDR3 sequences, with roughly 31% occurring once and the leading ten covering roughly 5%. Blood genomic DNA input for TRB amplification was roughly 250-550 ng. The sequenced sample consisted of blood. These receptors were obtained from a human donor who had recovered from COVID-19.

This clonotype was seen only a few times. The rearrangement uses TRBV10-3 and TRBJ1-2; D gene ambiguous. CDR1 is ENHRY, CDR2 SYGVKD, per germline. The CDR3 is made up of 11 amino acids. The ends were cut back, 9 bases at V and 10 bases at J, with 15 bases in the middle. The CDR3 DNA is TGTGCCATTCAGACACGGTTGGACTACACCTTC. This sequence encodes CAIQTRLDYTF.

This clonotype has a handful of counts. J is TRBJ2-7 and V is TRBV6-4, with 8 bases matching TRBD2. The J segment lost 0 bases and the V segment lost 10 bases, leaving 5 bases of the junction unmatched. The CDR3 totals 13 residues. Germline CDR1 MRHNA, CDR2 SNTAGT. The CDR3 DNA sequence: TGTGCCATCGGGGGGGGTCCCTCCTACGAGCAGTACGTC. This encodes CAIGGGPSYEQYV.

This sequence joins TRBV18 and TRBJ2-2, with 8 bases identical to TRBD1. The junction had 7 bases not matched to a gene; V was cut back by 5 bases and J by 8 bases. CDR1 KGHSH and CDR2 LQKENI come from the germline V gene. The CDR3 spans 14 residues. CDR3 sequence: CASSVDRVDGELFF. Here the CDR3 DNA reads TGTGCCAGCTCAGTGGACAGGGTCGATGGGGAGCTGTTTTTT.

The chain is built from TRBV11-2 and TRBJ2-2; the match to TRBD2 covers 7 bases. The germline V gene has CDR1 SGHAT and CDR2 FQNNGV. V was pared by 1 base and J by 6 bases, with 8 bases of the junction left unmatched. CDR3 length: 16 residues. CDR3 sequence reads: CASSLGAGGVPGELFF. In DNA, the CDR3 is TGTGCCAGCAGCTTAGGGGCTGGGGGGGTCCCCGGGGAGCTGTTTTTT.

This clonotype is judged medium-sized. This chain uses TRBV19 with TRBJ1-1, with a possible D match to TRBD1 (5 bases). Germline V gives CDR1 LNHDA, CDR2 SQIVND (reference sequence). V was shortened by 1 base and J by 3 bases, with 9 bases between the two germline ends. This CDR3 has 14 amino acids. CDR3 sequence (DNA): TGTGCCAGTAGTATAGCTGGGGGATACACTGAAGCTTTCTTT. This translates into CASSIAGGYTEAFF.

This clonotype is medium-sized within its sample. This chain connects TRBV6-5 to TRBJ2-3; 13 bases match TRBD2. The J segment lost 4 bases and the V segment lost 8 bases, leaving 6 bases of the junction unmatched. CDR1 and CDR2 (germline): MNHEY, SVGAGI. The CDR3 totals 15 residues. In nucleotides, the CDR3 is TGTGCCAGCCGACTACTAGCGGGGGGGGCAGATACGCAGTATTTT. Translating it yields CASRLLAGGADTQYF.

Comment on this clonotype: A much larger clone differs from this one at a single base, so this may be a read error. The genes are TRBV5-5 and TRBJ2-7, with D uncertain. The CDR3 length is 13 residues. Trimming cost V 0 bases and J 1 base, with 5 bases left between them. Germline V gene lookup returns CDR1 SGHKS and CDR2 YYEKEE (reference sequence). The CDR3 loop is CASSLDVSYEQYV. CDR3 nucleotides: TGTGCCAGCAGCTTGGATGTTTCCTACGAGCAGTACGTC.

This clonotype is medium-sized. The J gene is TRBJ1-6, the V gene TRBV5-5; 7 bases align to TRBD1. Germline V CDR1 and CDR2: SGHKS, YYEKEE (reference sequence). The V gene end was trimmed by 5 bases and the J gene end by 7 bases; junction bases not matched to a gene: 6. The CDR3 consists of 14 residues. The CDR3 spells CASRPGQNNSPLHF. Here the CDR3 DNA reads TGTGCCAGCAGACCGGGACAGAACAATTCACCCCTCCACTTT.

This chain joins TRBV28 and TRBJ1-6; 9 nucleotides agree with TRBD1. The V segment lost 7 bases and the J segment 7 bases; nucleotides outside the gene matches: 5. This CDR3 is built from 14 residues. Germline V gene data show CDR1 as MDHEN and CDR2 as SYDVKM. In DNA, the CDR3 is TGTGCCAGCACCCCGGGACAGGGAAATTCACCCCTCCACTTT. Translation gives CASTPGQGNSPLHF.

In its sample, this clonotype ranks as medium-sized. The chain combines TRBV11-1 with TRBJ1-1; D unclear. CDR1 and CDR2 from the germline V gene are SGHAT and FQDESV (reference sequence). The CDR3 is 13 amino acids. Trimming pared 5 bases from V and 1 base from J, leaving 8 bases between. The CDR3 spells CASSRSSNTEAFF. As DNA, the CDR3 is TGTGCCAGCAGCCGGAGTTCGAACACTGAAGCTTTCTTT. The full variable domain, rest sourced from reference TRBV11-1 and TRBJ1-1, is EAEVAQSPRYKITEKSQAVAFWCDPISGHATLYWYRQILGQGPELLVQFQDESVVDDSQLPKDRFSAERLKGVDSTLKIQPAELGDSAMYLCASSRSSNTEAFFGQGTRLTVV.

The chain carries TRBV10-3 and TRBJ2-6, with D possibly matching TRBD2 (6 bases). V lost 7 bases, J lost 1 base, and 17 bases lay in between. Germline CDR1 ENHRY, CDR2 SYGVKD. The CDR3 extends over 17 amino acids. CDR3 amino acids: CAIKQPPGESGANVLTF. In nucleotides, the CDR3 is TGTGCCATCAAGCAACCCCCGGGAGAGTCTGGGGCCAACGTCCTGACTTTC.

By its share, this clonotype is medium-sized. This chain links TRBV6-5 with TRBJ1-2; a possible D gene is TRBD1 (6 bases). This CDR3 comprises 16 residues. The V end lost 2 bases, the J end lost 2 bases, and 15 bases lay between the germline ends. Per the germline V gene, CDR1 is MNHEY and CDR2 is SVGAGI. CDR3 sequence (DNA): TGTGCCAGCAGTTACACTCGGGGCAGGGGAAACTATGGCTACACCTTC. Its protein product is CASSYTRGRGNYGYTF.

This clonotype is deemed medium-sized. V is TRBV7-6 and J is TRBJ2-7, with 10 bases aligning to TRBD1. With 1 base clipped from V and 2 bases from J, the junction kept 2 bases outside the gene matches. CDR3 length: 15 amino acids. Germline CDR1 is SGHVS and CDR2 is FNYEAQ. The DNA of the CDR3 is TGTGCCAGCAGCTTAGGGGGACAGGGGCCCTACGAGCAGTACTTC. Its protein product is CASSLGGQGPYEQYF.

The rearrangement links TRBV19 to TRBJ1-2; the match to TRBD1 covers 11 bases. The CDR3 runs 15 residues. CDR1 is LNHDA and CDR2 is SQIVND in the germline V gene (reference sequence). V trimming: 5 bases; J trimming: 4 bases; junction bases outside the gene matches: 6. CDR3 sequence: CASSLGTGGVYGYTF. The CDR3 region has the DNA TGTGCCAGTAGTCTCGGGACAGGGGGAGTCTATGGCTACACCTTC.